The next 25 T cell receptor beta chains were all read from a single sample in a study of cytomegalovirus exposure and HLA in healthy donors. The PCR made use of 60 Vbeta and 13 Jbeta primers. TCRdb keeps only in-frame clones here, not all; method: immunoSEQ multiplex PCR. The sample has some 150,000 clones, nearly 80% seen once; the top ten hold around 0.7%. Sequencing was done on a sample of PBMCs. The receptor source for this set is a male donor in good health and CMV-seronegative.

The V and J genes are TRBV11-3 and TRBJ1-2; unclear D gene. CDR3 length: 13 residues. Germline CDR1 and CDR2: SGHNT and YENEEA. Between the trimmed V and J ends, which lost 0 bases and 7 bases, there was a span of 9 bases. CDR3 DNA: TGTGCCAGCAGCTTAGATCTTCGGGGTGGCTACACCTTC. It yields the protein CASSLDLRGGYTF.

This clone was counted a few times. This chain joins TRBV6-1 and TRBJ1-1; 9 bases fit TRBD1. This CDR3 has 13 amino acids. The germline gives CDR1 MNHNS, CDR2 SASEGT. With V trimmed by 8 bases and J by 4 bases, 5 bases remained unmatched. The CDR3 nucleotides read TGTGCCAGCCCGGACAGGGGCTCCACTGAAGCTTTCTTT. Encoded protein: CASPDRGSTEAFF.

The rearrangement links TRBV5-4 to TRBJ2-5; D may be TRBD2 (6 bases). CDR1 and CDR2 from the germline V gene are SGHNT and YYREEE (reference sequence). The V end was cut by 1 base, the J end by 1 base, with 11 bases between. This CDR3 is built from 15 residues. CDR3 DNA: TGTGCCAGCAGCTTGTTGGAGGGATCCCAAGAGACCCAGTACTTC. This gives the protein CASSLLEGSQETQYF. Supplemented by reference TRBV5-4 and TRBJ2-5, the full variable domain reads ETGVTQSPTHLIKTRGQQVTLRCSSQSGHNTVSWYQQALGQGPQFIFQYYREEENGRGNFPPRFSGLQFPNYSSELNVNALELDDSALYLCASSLLEGSQETQYFGPGTRLLVL.

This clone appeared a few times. CDR3 region: CASSLRGRGPATAFF. The CDR3 coding sequence is TGTGCCAGCAGCTTAAGGGGCAGGGGCCCCGCCACGGCTTTCTTT. V is TRBV7-2 and J is TRBJ1-1, with D possibly being TRBD1 (6 bases). Per germline, CDR1 SGHTA and CDR2 FQGNSA. V lost 2 bases and J 11 bases, leaving 21 bases between the germline ends. This CDR3 is built from 15 residues.

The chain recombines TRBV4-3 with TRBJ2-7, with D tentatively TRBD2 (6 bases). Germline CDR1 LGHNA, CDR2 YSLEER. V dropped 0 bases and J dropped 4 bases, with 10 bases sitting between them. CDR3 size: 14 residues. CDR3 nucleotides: TGCGCCAGCAGCCAAGACGCGGGGCTTTACGAGCAGTACTTC. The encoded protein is CASSQDAGLYEQYF.

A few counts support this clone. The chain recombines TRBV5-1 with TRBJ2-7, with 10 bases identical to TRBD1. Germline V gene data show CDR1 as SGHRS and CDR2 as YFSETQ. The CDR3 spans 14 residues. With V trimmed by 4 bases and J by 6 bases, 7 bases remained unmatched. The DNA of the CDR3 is TGCGCCAGCAGCATTGGGACAGGGGTGGGCGAGCAGTACTTC. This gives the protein CASSIGTGVGEQYF.

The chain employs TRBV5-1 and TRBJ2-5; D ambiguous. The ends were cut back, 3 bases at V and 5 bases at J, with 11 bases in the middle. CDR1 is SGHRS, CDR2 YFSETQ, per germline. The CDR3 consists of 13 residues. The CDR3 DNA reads TGCGCCAGCAGCTCAAATGCCGGGGAGACCCAGTACTTC. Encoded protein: CASSSNAGETQYF.

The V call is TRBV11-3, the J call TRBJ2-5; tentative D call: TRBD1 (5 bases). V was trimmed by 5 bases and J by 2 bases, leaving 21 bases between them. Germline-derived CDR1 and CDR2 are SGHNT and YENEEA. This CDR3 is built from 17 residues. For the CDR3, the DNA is TGTGCCAGCAGCGGAAACAGGTTTACCCCACGACAAGAGACCCAGTACTTC. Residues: CASSGNRFTPRQETQYF.

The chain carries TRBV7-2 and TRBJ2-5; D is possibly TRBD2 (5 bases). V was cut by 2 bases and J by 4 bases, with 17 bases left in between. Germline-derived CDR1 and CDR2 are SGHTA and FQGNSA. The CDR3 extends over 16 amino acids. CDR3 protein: CASSLSLWENTETQYF. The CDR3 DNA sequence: TGTGCCAGCAGCTTAAGCTTGTGGGAGAACACAGAGACCCAGTACTTC.

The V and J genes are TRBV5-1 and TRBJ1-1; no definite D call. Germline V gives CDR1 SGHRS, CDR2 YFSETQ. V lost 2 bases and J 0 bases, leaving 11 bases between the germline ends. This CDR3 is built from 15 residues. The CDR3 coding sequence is TGCGCCAGCAGCTTCCCCCCCGGGATGAACACTGAAGCTTTCTTT. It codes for CASSFPPGMNTEAFF.

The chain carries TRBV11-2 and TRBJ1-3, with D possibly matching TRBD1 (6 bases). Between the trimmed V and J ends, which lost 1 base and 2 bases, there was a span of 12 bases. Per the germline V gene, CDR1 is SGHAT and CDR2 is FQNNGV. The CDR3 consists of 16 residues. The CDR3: CASSLVGGSPGNTIYF. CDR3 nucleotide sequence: TGTGCCAGCAGCTTAGTTGGGGGCAGTCCTGGAAACACCATATATTTT.

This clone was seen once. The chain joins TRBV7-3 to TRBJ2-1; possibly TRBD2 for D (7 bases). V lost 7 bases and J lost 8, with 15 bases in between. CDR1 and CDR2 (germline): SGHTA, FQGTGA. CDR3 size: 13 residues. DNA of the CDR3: TGTGCCAGCAATCTAGGGGGGGCGGATGAGCAGTTCTTC. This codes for CASNLGGADEQFF.

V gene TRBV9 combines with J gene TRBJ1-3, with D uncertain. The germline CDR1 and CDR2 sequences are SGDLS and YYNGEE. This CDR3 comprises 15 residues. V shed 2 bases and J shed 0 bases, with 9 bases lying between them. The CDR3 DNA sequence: TGTGCCAGCAGCGTCGGTGGTGACTCTGGAAACACCATATATTTT. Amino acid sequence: CASSVGGDSGNTIYF.

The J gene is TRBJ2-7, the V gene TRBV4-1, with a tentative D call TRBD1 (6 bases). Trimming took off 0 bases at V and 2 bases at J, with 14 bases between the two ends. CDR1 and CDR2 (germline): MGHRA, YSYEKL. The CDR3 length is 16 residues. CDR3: CASSQDTGTPTYEQYF. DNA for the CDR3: TGCGCCAGCAGCCAAGACACCGGGACACCTACCTACGAGCAGTACTTC.

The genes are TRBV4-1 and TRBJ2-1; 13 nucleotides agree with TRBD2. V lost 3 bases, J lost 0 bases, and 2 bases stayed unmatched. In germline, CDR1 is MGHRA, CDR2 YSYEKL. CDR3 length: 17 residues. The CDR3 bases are TGCGCCAGCAGCCACTGGACTAGCGGGAGCTCCTACAATGAGCAGTTCTTC. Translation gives CASSHWTSGSSYNEQFF.

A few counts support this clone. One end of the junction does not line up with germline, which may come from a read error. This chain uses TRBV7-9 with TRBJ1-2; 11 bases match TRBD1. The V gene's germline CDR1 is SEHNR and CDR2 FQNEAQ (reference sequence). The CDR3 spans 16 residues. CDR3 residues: CSSSLVGTGGGYGYTF. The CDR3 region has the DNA TGTTCCAGCAGCTTAGTAGGGACAGGGGGAGGCTATGGCTACACCTTC. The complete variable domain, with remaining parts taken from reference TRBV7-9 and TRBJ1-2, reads DTGVSQNPRHKITKRGQNVTFRCDPISEHNRLYWYRQTLGQGPEFLTYFQNEAQLEKSRLLSDRFSAERPKGSFSTLEIQRTEQGDSAMYLCSSSLVGTGGGYGYTFGSGTRLTVV.

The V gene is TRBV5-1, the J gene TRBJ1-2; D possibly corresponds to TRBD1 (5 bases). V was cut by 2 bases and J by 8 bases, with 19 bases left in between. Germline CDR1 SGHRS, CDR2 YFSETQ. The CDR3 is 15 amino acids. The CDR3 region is CASSFDGADLRGYTF. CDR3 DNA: TGCGCCAGCAGCTTTGATGGGGCAGATCTAAGGGGCTACACCTTC. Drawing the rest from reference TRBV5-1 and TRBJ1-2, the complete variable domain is KAGVTQTPRYLIKTRGQQVTLSCSPISGHRSVSWYQQTPGQGLQFLFEYFSETQRNKGNFPGRFSGRQFSNSRSEMNVSTLELGDSALYLCASSFDGADLRGYTFGSGTRLTVV.

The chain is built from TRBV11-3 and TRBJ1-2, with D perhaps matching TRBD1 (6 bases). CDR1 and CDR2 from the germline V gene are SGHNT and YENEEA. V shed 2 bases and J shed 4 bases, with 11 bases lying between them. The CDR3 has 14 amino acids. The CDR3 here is CASSLRDNPYGYTF. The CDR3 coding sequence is TGTGCCAGCAGCTTACGGGACAATCCCTATGGCTACACCTTC.

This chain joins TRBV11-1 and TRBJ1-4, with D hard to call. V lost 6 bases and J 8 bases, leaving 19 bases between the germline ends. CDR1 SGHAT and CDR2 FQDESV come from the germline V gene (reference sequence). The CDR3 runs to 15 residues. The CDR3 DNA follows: TGTGCCAGCAGGAAGCTTGTTACGGAGGGAGAAAAACTGTTTTTT. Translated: CASRKLVTEGEKLFF.

The DNA for the CDR3 is TGTGCCACCAGCAGATCGCTAGCGGGAAACAATGAGCAGTTCTTC. Residues: CATSRSLAGNNEQFF. This chain connects TRBV15 to TRBJ2-1; TRBD2 agrees at 9 bases. J lost 5 bases, V lost 2 bases, and 4 bases had no gene match. Germline CDR1 is LNHNV and CDR2 is YYDKDF (reference sequence). The CDR3 covers 15 residues.

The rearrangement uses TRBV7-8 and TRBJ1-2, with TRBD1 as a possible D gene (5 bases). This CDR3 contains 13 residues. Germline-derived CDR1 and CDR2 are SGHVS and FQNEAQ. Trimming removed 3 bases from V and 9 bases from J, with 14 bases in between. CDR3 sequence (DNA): TGTGCCAGCAGCTTCCAACAGGAATATAGCTACACCTTC. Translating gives CASSFQQEYSYTF.

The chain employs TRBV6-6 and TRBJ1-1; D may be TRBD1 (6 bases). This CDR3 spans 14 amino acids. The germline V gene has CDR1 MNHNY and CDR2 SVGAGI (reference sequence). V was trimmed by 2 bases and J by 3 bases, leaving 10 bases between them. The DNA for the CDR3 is TGTGCCAGCAGTTACGAACAGGGAGACACTGAAGCTTTCTTT. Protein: CASSYEQGDTEAFF.

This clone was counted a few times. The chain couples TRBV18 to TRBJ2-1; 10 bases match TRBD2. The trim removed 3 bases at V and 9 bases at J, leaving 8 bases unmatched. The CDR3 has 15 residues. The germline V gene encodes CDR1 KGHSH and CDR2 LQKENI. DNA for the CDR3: TGTGCCAGCTCACCCGTACGAGCGGGAGGGTCTGAGCAGTTCTTC. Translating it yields CASSPVRAGGSEQFF.

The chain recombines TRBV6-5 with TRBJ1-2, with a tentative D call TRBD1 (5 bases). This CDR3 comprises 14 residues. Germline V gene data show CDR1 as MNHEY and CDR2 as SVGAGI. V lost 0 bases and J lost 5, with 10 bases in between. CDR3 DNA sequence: TGTGCCAGCAGTTACTCTCCAGGGAAGTATGGCTACACCTTC. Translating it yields CASSYSPGKYGYTF.

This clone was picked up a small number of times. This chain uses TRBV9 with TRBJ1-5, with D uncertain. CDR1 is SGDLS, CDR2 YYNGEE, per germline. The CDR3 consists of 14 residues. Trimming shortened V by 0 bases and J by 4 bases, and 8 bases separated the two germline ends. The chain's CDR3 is CASSVADGNQPQHF. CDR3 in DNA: TGTGCCAGCAGCGTAGCTGACGGGAATCAGCCCCAGCATTTT.